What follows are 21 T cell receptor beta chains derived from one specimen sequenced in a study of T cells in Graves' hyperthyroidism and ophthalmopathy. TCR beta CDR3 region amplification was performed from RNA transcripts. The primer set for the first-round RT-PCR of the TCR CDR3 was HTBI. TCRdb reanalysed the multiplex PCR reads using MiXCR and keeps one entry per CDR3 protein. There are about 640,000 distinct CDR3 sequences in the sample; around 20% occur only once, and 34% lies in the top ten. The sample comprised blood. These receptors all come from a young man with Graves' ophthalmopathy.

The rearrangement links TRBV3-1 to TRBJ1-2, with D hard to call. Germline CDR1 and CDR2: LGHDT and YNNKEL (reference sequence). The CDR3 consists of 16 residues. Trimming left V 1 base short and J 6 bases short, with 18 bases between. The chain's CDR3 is CASSQGGRSGKDGYTF. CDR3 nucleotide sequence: TGTGCCAGCAGCCAAGGCGGACGGTCGGGGAAGGATGGCTACACCTTC. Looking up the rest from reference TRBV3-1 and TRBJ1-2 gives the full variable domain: DTAVSQTPKYLVTQMGNDKSIKCEQNLGHDTMYWYKQDSKKFLKIMFSYNNKELIINETVPNRFSPKSPDKAHLNLHINSLELGDSAVYFCASSQGGRSGKDGYTFGSGTRLTVV.

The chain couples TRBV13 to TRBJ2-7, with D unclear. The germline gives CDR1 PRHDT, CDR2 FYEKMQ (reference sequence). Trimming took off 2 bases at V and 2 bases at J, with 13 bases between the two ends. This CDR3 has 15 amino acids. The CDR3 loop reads CASSLSRWSTYEQYF. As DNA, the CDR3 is TGTGCCAGCAGCTTATCGCGGTGGTCAACCTACGAGCAGTACTTC.

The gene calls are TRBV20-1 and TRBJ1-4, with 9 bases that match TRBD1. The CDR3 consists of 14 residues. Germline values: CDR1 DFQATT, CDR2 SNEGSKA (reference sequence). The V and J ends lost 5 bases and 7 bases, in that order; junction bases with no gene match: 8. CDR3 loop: CSAAPGQGSEKLFF. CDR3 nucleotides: TGCAGTGCTGCACCGGGACAGGGTAGTGAAAAACTGTTTTTT.

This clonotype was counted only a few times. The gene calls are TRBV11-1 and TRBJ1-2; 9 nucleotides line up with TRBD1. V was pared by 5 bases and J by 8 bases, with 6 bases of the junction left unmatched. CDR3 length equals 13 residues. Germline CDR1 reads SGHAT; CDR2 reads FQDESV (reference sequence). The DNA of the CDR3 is TGTGCCAGCAGCCACCAGACAGGGGGAGGCTACACCTTC. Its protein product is CASSHQTGGGYTF.

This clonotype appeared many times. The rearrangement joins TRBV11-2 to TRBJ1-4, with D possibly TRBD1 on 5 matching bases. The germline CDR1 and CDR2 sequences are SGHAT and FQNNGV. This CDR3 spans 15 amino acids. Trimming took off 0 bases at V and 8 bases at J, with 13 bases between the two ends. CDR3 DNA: TGTGCCAGCAGCTTAGACGAGGGGCGAATCGAAAAACTGTTTTTT. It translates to CASSLDEGRIEKLFF.

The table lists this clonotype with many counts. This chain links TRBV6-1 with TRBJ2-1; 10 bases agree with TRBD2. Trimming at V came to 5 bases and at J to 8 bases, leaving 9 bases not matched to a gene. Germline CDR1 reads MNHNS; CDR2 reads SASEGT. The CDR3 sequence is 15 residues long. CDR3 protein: CASSYRASGSYEQFF. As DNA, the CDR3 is TGTGCCAGCAGTTACAGGGCTAGCGGGAGCTATGAGCAGTTCTTC.

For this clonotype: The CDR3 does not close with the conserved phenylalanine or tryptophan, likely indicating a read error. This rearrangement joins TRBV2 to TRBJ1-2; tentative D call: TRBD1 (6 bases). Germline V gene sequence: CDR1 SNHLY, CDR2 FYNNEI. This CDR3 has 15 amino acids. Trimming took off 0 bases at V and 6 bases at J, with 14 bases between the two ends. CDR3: CASSEARQEPDGYTL. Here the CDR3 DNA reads TGTGCCAGCAGTGAAGCGAGACAGGAGCCCGATGGCTACACCCTC.

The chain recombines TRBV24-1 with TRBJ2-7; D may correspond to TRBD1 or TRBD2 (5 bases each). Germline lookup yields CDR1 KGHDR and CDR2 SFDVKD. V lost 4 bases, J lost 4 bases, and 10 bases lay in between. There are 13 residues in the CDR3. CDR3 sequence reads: CATSEPGRYEQYF. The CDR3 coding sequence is TGTGCCACCAGTGAGCCGGGACGTTACGAGCAGTACTTC.

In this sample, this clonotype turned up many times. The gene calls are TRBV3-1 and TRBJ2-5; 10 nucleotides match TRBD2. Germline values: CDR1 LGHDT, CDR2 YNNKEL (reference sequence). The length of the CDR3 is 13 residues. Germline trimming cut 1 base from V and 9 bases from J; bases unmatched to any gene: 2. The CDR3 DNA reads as TGTGCCAGCAGCCAAGGGACTAGCGGAGCCCAGTACTTC. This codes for CASSQGTSGAQYF.

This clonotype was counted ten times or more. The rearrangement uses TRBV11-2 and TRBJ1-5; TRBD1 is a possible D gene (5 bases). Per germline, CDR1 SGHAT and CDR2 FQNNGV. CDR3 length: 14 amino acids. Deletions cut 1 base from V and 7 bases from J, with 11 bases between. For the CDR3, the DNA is TGTGCCAGCAGCTTAGGACAGCCAGGCCAGCCCCAGCATTTT. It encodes CASSLGQPGQPQHF.

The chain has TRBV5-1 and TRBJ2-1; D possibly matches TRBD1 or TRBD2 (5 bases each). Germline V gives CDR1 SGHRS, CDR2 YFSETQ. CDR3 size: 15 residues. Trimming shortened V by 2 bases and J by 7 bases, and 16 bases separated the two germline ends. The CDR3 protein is CASSFSGGAGNEQFF. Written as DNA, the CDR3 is TGCGCCAGCAGCTTCTCTGGGGGAGCCGGTAATGAGCAGTTCTTC.

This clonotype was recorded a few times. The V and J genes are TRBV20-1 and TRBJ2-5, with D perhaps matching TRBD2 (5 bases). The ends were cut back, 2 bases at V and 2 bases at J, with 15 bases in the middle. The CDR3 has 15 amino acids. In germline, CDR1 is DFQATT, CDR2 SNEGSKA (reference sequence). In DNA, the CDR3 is TGCAGTGCTAGAAAATCGACTAACTATCAAGAGACCCAGTACTTC. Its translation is CSARKSTNYQETQYF.

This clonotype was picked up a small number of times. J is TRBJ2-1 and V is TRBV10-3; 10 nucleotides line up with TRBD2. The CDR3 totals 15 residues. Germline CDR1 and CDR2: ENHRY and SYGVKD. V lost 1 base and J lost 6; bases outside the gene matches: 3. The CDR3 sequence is CAISEWLAGVNEQFF. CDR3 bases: TGTGCCATCAGTGAGTGGCTAGCGGGAGTCAATGAGCAGTTCTTC.

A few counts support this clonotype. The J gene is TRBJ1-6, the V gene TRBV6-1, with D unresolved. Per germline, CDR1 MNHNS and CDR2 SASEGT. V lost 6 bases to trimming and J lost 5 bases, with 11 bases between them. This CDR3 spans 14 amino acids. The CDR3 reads CASSFKENNSPLHF. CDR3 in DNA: TGTGCCAGCAGCTTCAAGGAAAATAATTCACCCCTCCACTTT.

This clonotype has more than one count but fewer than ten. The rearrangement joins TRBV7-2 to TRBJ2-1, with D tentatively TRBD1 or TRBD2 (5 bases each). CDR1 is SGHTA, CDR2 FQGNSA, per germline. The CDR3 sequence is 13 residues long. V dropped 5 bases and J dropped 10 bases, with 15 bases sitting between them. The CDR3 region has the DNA TGTGCCAGCAGCCACCGCCCCGGGGCCGAGCAGTTCTTC. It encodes CASSHRPGAEQFF.

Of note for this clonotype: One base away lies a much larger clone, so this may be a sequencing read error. CDR3 nucleotides: TGTGCCAGCGGCCAAGTCACGGACTATGGCTACACCTTC. Its protein product is CASGQVTDYGYTF. The chain employs TRBV3-1 and TRBJ1-2; D remains unclear. Germline CDR1 LGHDT, CDR2 YNNKEL (reference sequence). This CDR3 has 13 residues. Together with reference TRBV3-1 and TRBJ1-2, the CDR3 gives the full variable domain: DTAVSQTPKYLVTQMGNDKSIKCEQNLGHDTMYWYKQDSKKFLKIMFSYNNKELIINETVPNRFSPKSPDKAHLNLHINSLELGDSAVYFCASGQVTDYGYTFGSGTRLTVV.

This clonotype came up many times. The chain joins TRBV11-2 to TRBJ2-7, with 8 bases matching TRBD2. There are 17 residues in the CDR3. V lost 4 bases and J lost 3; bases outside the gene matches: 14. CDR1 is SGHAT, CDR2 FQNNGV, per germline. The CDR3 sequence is CASSSGTSYGSNYEQYF. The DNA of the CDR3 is TGTGCCAGCAGCTCGGGGACTAGTTATGGATCAAACTACGAGCAGTACTTC.

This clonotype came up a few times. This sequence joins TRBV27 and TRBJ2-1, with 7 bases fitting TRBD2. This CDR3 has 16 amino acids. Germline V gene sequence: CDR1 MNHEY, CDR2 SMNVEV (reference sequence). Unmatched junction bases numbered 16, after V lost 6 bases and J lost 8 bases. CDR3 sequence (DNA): TGTGCCAGCAGGGCTAGGGCGGCAGGGAGGGTCCATGAGCAGTTCTTC. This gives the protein CASRARAAGRVHEQFF.

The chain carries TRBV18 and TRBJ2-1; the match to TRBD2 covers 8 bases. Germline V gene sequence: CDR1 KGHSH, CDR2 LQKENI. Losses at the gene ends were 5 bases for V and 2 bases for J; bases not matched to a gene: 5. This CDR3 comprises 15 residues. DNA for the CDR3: TGTGCCAGCTCAACACTAGCGGCAACCTACAATGAGCAGTTCTTC. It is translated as CASSTLAATYNEQFF.

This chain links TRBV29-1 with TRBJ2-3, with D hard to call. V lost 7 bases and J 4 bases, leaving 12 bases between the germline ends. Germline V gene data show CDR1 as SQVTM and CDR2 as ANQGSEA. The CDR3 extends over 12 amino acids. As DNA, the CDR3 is TGCAGCGCCGCCGGAGCGCCAGATACGCAGTATTTT. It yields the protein CSAAGAPDTQYF.

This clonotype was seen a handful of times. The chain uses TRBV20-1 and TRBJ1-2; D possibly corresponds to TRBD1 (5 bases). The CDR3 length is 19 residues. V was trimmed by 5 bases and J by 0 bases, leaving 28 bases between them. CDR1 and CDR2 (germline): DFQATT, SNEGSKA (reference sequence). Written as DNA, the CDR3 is TGCAGTGCTCGGGGCGGGATCCGGGACTCACGACCAGCTAACTATGGCTACACCTTC. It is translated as CSARGGIRDSRPANYGYTF.